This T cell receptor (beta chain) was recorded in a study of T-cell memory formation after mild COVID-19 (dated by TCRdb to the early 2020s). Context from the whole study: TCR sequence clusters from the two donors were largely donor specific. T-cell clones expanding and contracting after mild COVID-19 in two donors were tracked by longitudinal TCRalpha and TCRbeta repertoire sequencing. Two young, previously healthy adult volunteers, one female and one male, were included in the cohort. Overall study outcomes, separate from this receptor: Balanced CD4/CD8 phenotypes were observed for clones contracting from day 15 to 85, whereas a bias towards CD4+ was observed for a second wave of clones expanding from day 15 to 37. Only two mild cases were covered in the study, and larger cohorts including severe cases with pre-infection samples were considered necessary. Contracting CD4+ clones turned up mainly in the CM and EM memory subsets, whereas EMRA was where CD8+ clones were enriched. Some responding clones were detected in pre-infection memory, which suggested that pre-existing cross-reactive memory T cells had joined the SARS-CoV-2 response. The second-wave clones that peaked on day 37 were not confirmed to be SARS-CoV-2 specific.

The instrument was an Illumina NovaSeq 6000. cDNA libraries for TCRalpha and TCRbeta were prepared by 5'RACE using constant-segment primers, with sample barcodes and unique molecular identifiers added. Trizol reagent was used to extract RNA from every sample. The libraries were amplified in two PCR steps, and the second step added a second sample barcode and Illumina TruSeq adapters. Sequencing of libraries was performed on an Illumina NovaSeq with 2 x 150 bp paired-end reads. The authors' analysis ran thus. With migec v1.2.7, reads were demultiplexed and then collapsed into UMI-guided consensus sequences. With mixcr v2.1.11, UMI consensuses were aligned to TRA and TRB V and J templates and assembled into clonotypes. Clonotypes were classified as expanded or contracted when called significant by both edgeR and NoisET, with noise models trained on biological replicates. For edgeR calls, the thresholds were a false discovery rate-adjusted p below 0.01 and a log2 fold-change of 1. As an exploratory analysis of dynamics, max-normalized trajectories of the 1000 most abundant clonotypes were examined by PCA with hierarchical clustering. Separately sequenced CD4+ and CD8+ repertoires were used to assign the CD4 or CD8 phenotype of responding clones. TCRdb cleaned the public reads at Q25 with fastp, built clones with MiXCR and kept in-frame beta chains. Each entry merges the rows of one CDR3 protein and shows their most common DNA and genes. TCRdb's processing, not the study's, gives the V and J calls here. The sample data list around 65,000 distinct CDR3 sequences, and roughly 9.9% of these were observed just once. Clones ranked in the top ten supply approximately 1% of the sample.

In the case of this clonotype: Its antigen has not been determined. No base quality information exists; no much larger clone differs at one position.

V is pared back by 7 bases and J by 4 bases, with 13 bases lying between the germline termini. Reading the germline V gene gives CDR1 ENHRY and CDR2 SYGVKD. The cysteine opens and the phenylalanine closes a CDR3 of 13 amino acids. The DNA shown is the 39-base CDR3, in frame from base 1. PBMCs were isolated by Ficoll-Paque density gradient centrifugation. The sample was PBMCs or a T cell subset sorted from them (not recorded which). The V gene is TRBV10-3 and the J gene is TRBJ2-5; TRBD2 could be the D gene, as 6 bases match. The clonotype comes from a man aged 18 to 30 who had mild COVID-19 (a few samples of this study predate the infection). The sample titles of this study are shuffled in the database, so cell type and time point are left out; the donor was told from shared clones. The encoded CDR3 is CAINSGGGETQYF. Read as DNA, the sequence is TGTGCCATCAATAGTGGGGGAGGAGAGACCCAGTACTTC.